This entry lists 5 T cell receptor beta chains sequenced from one sample in a study of blood T cell repertoires in COVID-19. Sequenced by immunoSEQ multiplex PCR; TCRdb stores in-frame clones only, minus some. The data contain about 400,000 clones, about 89% of them singletons. Sequenced sample: peripheral blood. The receptors derive from a man in his forties with acute or convalescent COVID-19.

This clone has a single count. The J gene is TRBJ2-2, the V gene TRBV3-1 (or the pseudogene TRBV3-2), with 7 bases fitting TRBD2. The CDR3 covers 14 residues. J lost 5 bases, V lost 3 bases, and 3 bases had no gene match. The germline V gene encodes CDR1 LGHDT and CDR2 YNNKEL (reference sequence). The CDR3 loop reads CASSQGSGTGELFF. The CDR3 DNA reads as TGTGCCAGCAGCCAGGGTAGCGGGACCGGGGAGCTGTTTTTT.

This clone was detected a few times. V is TRBV2 and J is TRBJ1-1; D unresolved. Germline V gene lookup returns CDR1 SNHLY and CDR2 FYNNEI. The V gene lost 8 bases and the J gene lost 1 base, with 5 bases spanning the gap. The CDR3 has 11 residues. The CDR3 sequence is CASLRNTEAFF. CDR3 nucleotides: TGTGCCAGCTTGCGGAACACTGAAGCTTTCTTT.

This sequence joins TRBV20-1 and TRBJ1-4; D is undetermined. This CDR3 region has 11 residues. Trimming left V 6 bases short and J 7 bases short, with 9 bases between. Germline CDR1 reads DFQATT; CDR2 reads SNEGSKA (reference sequence). The CDR3 is CSAVGGEKLFF. The CDR3 DNA sequence: TGCAGTGCAGTCGGTGGTGAAAAACTGTTTTTT.

The chain's CDR3 is CASSQERGQSAYEQYF. The DNA of the CDR3 is TGCGCCAGCAGCCAAGAAAGGGGACAATCCGCCTACGAGCAGTACTTC. The V call is TRBV4-1, the J call TRBJ2-7, with a possible D match to TRBD1 (6 bases). CDR3 length: 16 residues. The germline V and J ends were trimmed by 0 bases and 2 bases, with 14 bases remaining between them. Germline V lookup: CDR1 MGHRA, CDR2 YSYEKL.

This CDR3 is CAWRMDGSRGGYTF. For the CDR3, the DNA is TGTGCCTGGAGGATGGACGGGTCAAGGGGTGGCTACACCTTC. The chain is built from TRBV30 and TRBJ1-2, with D possibly TRBD1 on 5 matching bases. The CDR3 has 14 residues. The V and J ends lost 3 bases and 7 bases respectively, with 18 bases between them. Germline CDR1 is GTSNPN and CDR2 is SVGIG (reference sequence).